A selection of T cell receptor beta chains follows, all from one sample in a study of lymphopenia after photon versus proton radiotherapy. Produced via immunoSEQ multiplex PCR; TCRdb's table is partial and in-frame only. The sample carries 9,500 to 15,000 clones, roughly 90% recorded once. The material sequenced was peripheral blood, taken from a patient treated with proton-based radiotherapy. The receptors originated from a man aged 55 to 70 with pancreatic cancer. The CDR3 runs from the conserved cysteine through the conserved F or W. Fields, in order: V gene, clone size, J gene, D gene, CDR3 length, CDR3 DNA, CDR3 protein. A D gene is named only where the DNA matches it firmly. Not all rows give a size; the values are once, few, many and, for expanded clones, a class.

>TRBV29-1|NA|TRBJ2-3|NA|15
TGCAGCGTGGGGGAAAGACAGATCAGCACAGATACGCAGTATTTT
CSVGERQISTDTQYF
>TRBV21-1|NA|TRBJ1-5|NA|11
TGTGCCAGCAGCAATCTCCAGCCCCAGCATTTT
CASSNLQPQHF
>TRBV6-5|NA|TRBJ1-1|NA|10
TGTGCCAGCGGGGAGGGGTTCGCTTTCTTT
CASGEGFAFF
>TRBV18|NA|TRBJ2-3|NA|12
TGTGCCAGCTCACTAAGCACAGATACGCAGTATTTT
CASSLSTDTQYF
>TRBV5-4|NA|TRBJ1-4|NA|16
TGTGCCAGCAGCGAGGGTAGGGGCAAAACTAATGAAAAACTGTTTTTT
CASSEGRGKTNEKLFF
>TRBV28|NA|TRBJ2-2|TRBD2|17
TGTGCCAGCAGTTCTGGCCTAAGCGGGAGTAGTACCGGGGAGCTGTTTTTT
CASSSGLSGSSTGELFF
>TRBV5-6|NA|TRBJ2-5|NA|15
TGTGCCAGCAGCTTTAGGACTCCTGAGAGAGAGACCCAGTACTTC
CASSFRTPERETQYF
>TRBV9|once|TRBJ2-3|NA|15
TGTGCCAGCAGCGTTAGTCCGGACCGCACAGATACGCAGTATTTT
CASSVSPDRTDTQYF
>TRBV5-6|NA|TRBJ2-5|NA|14
TGTGCCAGCAGCTTTGTCGGGAGTGGGGAGACCCAGTACTTC
CASSFVGSGETQYF
>TRBV7-6|few|TRBJ2-1|NA|13
TGTGCCAGCAGCTTACCCCCAGACAATGAGCAGTTCTTC
CASSLPPDNEQFF
>TRBV5-4|NA|TRBJ1-3|NA|15
TGCGCCAGCAGCCCTACCGCCGTCTCTGGAAACACCATATATTTT
CASSPTAVSGNTIYF
>TRBV7-2|NA|TRBJ1-1|NA|14
TGTGCCAGCACCCCTCTATGGCAGAACACTGAAGCTTTCTTT
CASTPLWQNTEAFF
>TRBV19|NA|TRBJ2-1|NA|14
TGTGCCAGTAGTCCACAAGGGGGATACAATGAGCAGTTCTTC
CASSPQGGYNEQFF
>TRBV7-6|NA|TRBJ1-5|NA|16
TGTGCCAGCAGCCCATCGGTTGGGGGCGCGGAGCAGCCCCAGCATTTT
CASSPSVGGAEQPQHF
>TRBV7-9|NA|TRBJ2-5|NA|12
TGTGCCAGCAGCTCGTGGGACATCGTCGAGTACTTC
CASSSWDIVEYF
>TRBV7-9|NA|TRBJ2-1|TRBD2|14
TGTGCCAGCAGCACTCAACGACTAGCGAATGAGCAGTTCTTC
CASSTQRLANEQFF
>TRBV6-6|NA|TRBJ2-7|NA|14
TGTGCCAGCAGAGCAACAGCGCTCTCCTACGAGCAGTACTTC
CASRATALSYEQYF
>TRBV7-3|NA|TRBJ1-6|TRBD1|15
TGTGCCAGCAGCTTGGACAGGGGTGCTGGTTCACCCCTCCACTTT
CASSLDRGAGSPLHF
>TRBV18|NA|TRBJ2-1|NA|20
TGTGCCAGCTCACCAATGGCGTTGGGTCGCGGAACCCTTGCCTACAATGAGCAGTTCTTC
CASSPMALGRGTLAYNEQFF
>TRBV7-7|NA|TRBJ2-5|NA|16
TGTGCTAGCAGCTTAGGGGATAGCCGAATAACGAAGACCCAGTACTTC
CASSLGDSRITKTQYF
>TRBV10-1|once|TRBJ2-1|NA|14
TGCGCCAGCAGTGTGGGGACGGCGTACAATGAGCAGTTCTTC
CASSVGTAYNEQFF
>TRBV28|NA|TRBJ1-2|TRBD1|15
TGTGCCAGCAGTTCACCGACCCAGGGGGCCAAGGGCTACACCTTC
CASSSPTQGAKGYTF
>TRBV18|NA|TRBJ2-3|NA|15
TGTGCCAGCTCACCTTTAAGGTCTGGCACAGATACGCAGTATTTT
CASSPLRSGTDTQYF
>TRBV7-9|NA|TRBJ1-2|NA|16
TGTGCCAGCAGCTTAGAGGTTTCAAGTCTCTCAAGTGGCTACACCTTC
CASSLEVSSLSSGYTF
>TRBV7-2|NA|TRBJ2-3|TRBD2|16
TGTGCCAGCAGCTTAGAAGGAGCGGGAGTCACAGATACGCAGTATTTT
CASSLEGAGVTDTQYF
>TRBV28|NA|TRBJ2-7|NA|13
TGTGCCAGCAGCCCGGGACCCAGCTACGAGCAGTACTTC
CASSPGPSYEQYF
>TRBV30|NA|TRBJ2-2|TRBD2|15
TGTGCCTCACTTCCTAGCGGGAGATTCACCGGGGAGCTGTTTTTT
CASLPSGRFTGELFF